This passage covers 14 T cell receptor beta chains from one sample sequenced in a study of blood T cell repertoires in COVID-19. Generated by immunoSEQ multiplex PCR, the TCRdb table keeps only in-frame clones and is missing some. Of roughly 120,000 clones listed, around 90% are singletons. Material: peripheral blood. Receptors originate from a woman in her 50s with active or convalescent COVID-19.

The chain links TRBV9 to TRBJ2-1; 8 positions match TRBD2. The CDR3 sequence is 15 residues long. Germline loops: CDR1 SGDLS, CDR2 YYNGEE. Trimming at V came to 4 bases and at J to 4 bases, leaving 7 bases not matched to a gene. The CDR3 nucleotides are TGTGCCAGCAGCTCTACGGCTAGCGGGTACAATGAGCAGTTCTTC. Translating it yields CASSSTASGYNEQFF. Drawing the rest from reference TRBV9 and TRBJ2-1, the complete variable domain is DSGVTQTPKHLITATGQRVTLRCSPRSGDLSVYWYQQSLDQGLQFLIQYYNGEERAKGNILERFSAQQFPDLHSELNLSSLELGDSALYFCASSSTASGYNEQFFGPGTRLTVL.

The CDR3: CASISGLASNNEQFF. DNA for the CDR3: TGTGCCAGCATTTCGGGACTAGCGAGTAACAATGAGCAGTTCTTC. This sequence joins TRBV7-9 and TRBJ2-1; 10 bases match TRBD2. The germline V gene has CDR1 SEHNR and CDR2 FQNEAQ (reference sequence). The CDR3 spans 15 residues. The J segment lost 5 bases and the V segment lost 7 bases, leaving 8 bases of the junction unmatched.

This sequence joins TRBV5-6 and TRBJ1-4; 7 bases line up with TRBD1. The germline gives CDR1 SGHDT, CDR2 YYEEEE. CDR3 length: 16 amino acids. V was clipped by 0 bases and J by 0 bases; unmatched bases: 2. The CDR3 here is CASSLGGGTTNEKLFF. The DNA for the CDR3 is TGTGCCAGCAGCTTGGGAGGGGGCACAACTAATGAAAAACTGTTTTTT.

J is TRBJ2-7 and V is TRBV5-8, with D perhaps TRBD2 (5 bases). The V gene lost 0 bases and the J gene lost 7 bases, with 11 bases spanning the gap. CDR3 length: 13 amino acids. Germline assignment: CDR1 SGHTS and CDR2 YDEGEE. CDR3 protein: CASSLVQAGEQYF. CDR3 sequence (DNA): TGTGCCAGCAGCTTGGTGCAGGCGGGTGAGCAGTACTTC.

The CDR3 is CASSSNGLSTDTQYF. In DNA, the CDR3 is TGTGCCAGCAGCTCCAATGGACTCAGCACAGATACGCAGTATTTT. The genes are TRBV11-2 and TRBJ2-3; possibly TRBD2 for D (5 bases). There are 15 residues in the CDR3. The V gene's germline CDR1 is SGHAT and CDR2 FQNNGV. Trimming cost V 4 bases and J 0 bases, with 11 bases left between them.

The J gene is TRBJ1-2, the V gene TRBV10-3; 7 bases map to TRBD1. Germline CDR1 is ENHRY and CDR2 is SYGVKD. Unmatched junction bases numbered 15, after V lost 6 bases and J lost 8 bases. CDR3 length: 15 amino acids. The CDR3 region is CAIREHRGDPGGYTF. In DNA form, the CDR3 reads TGTGCCATCAGGGAGCACAGGGGCGACCCCGGGGGCTACACCTTC.

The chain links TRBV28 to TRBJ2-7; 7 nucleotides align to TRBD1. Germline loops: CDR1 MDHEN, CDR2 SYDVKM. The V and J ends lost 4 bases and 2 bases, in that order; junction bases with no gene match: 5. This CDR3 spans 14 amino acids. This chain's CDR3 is CASSSGQAPYEQYF. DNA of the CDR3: TGTGCCAGCAGTTCTGGACAGGCCCCCTACGAGCAGTACTTC. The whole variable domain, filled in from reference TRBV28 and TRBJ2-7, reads DVKVTQSSRYLVKRTGEKVFLECVQDMDHENMFWYRQDPGLGLRLIYFSYDVKMKEKGDIPEGYSVSREKKERFSLILESASTNQTSMYLCASSSGQAPYEQYFGPGTRLTVT.

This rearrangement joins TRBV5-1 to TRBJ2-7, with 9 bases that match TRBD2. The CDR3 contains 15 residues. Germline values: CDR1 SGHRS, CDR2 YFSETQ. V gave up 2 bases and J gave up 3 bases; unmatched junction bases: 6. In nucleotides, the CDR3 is TGCGCCAGCAGCTTCGGGGCTAGCGGGAACTACGAGCAGTACTTC. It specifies CASSFGASGNYEQYF.

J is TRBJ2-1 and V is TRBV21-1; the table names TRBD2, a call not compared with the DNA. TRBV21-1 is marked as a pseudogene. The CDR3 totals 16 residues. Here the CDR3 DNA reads TGTGCCAGCAGGGGGGCTAGCGGAATAGAGAACGATGAGCAGTTCTTC. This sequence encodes CASRGASGIENDEQFF.

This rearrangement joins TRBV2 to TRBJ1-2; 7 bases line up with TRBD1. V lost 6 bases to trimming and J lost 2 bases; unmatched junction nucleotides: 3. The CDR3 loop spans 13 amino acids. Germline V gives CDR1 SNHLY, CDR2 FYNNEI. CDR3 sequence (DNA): TGTGCCAGCAGGACAGGGAGGAACTATGGCTACACCTTC. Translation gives CASRTGRNYGYTF.

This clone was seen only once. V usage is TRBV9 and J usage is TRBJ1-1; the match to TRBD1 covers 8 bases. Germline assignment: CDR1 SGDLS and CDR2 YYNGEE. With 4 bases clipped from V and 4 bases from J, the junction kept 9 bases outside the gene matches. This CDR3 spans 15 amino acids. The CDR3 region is CASSPQGAQGTEAFF. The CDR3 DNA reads TGTGCCAGCAGCCCCCAGGGGGCGCAGGGCACTGAAGCTTTCTTT. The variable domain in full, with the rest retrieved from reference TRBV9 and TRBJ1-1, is DSGVTQTPKHLITATGQRVTLRCSPRSGDLSVYWYQQSLDQGLQFLIQYYNGEERAKGNILERFSAQQFPDLHSELNLSSLELGDSALYFCASSPQGAQGTEAFFGQGTRLTVV.

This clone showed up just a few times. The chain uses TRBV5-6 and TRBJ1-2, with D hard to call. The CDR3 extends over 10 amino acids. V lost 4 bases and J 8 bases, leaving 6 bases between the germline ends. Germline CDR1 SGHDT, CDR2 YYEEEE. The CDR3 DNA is TGTGCCAGCAGCCCCCCGGGCTACACCTTC. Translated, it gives CASSPPGYTF.

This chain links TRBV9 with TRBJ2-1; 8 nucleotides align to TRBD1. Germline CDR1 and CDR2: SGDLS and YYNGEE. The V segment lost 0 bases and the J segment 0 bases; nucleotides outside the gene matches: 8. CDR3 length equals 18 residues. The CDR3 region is CASSVGAGGFSSYNEQFF. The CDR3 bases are TGTGCCAGCAGCGTAGGGGCAGGGGGCTTTAGCTCCTACAATGAGCAGTTCTTC.

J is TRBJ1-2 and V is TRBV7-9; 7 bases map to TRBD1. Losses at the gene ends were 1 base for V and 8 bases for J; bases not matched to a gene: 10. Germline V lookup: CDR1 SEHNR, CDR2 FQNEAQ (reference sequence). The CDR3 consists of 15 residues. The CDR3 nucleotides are TGTGCCAGCAGCTTAGAGGGGACAGCGCGTGAGGGCTACACCTTC. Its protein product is CASSLEGTAREGYTF.